The next 2 T cell receptor beta chains were all read from a single sample in a study of T cells in women clearing cervical HPV infection. Profiling relied on immunoSEQ multiplex PCR, and the TCRdb table lists in-frame clones only, not all of them. This sample contains 36,000 or so clones. The specimen was blood buffy coat. The receptors derive from a woman between 18 and 70 years old with a cervical HPV16 infection that either progressed to CIN3+ or cleared (not recorded which).

Regarding this clone: The read terminates 3 residues ahead of where the CDR3 ends, so the germline J gene completes it. The chain has TRBV30 and TRBJ2-4; a weak D match, TRBD1 (6 bases). Germline V gene lookup returns CDR1 GTSNPN and CDR2 SVGIG (reference sequence). V shed 0 bases and J shed 0 bases, with 15 bases lying between them. The CDR3 totals 17 residues. The CDR3 region is CAWSVLGTTLAKNIQYF. The CDR3 DNA, read in part, is TGTGCCTGGAGTGTACTCGGGACAACGCTAGCCAAAAACATT. Full variable domain (rest looked up from reference TRBV30 and TRBJ2-4): SQTIHQWPATLVQPVGSPLSLECTVEGTSNPNLYWYRQAAGRGLQLLFYSVGIGQISSEVPQNLSASRPQDRQFILSSKKLLLSDSGFYLCAWSVLGTTLAKNIQYFGAGTRLSVL.

A word on this clone: From the germline J gene comes the end of the CDR3, since the read stops 3 residues before it. V and J are TRBV6-2 or TRBV6-3 and TRBJ2-7, with 7 bases aligning to TRBD1. The CDR3 runs to 13 residues. V was pared by 4 bases and J by 4 bases, with 4 bases of the junction left unmatched. From germline, CDR1 is MNHEY and CDR2 SVGEGT. Partial CDR3 DNA: TGTGCCAGCAGTTTACAGGGGTGGTACGAG. Amino acids: CASSLQGWYE. The whole CDR3 protein reads CASSLQGWYEQYF.